A single sample gave rise to the 22 T cell receptor beta chains below, sequenced in a study of blood T cells in healthy people across ages. PCR was performed a second time for 7 to 11 cycles using a sample-barcoded 5' primer and a J-beta primer mix. MiXCR, applied by TCRdb to the 5' RACE reads, yields one record per CDR3 protein. The table shows some 860,000 distinct CDR3 sequences, with more than 50% occurring only once. Sequenced input: blood. These TCRs come from a man aged 40-49 years in good health.

The chain joins TRBV28 to TRBJ1-5; D is uncertain. The CDR3 covers 12 residues. CDR1 is MDHEN and CDR2 is SYDVKM in the germline V gene. V lost 10 bases and J 1 base, leaving 8 bases between the germline ends. CDR3 DNA sequence: TGTGCCAACTCTCGCAGCAATCAGCCCCAGCATTTT. Its protein product is CANSRSNQPQHF.

This sequence joins TRBV3-1 and TRBJ1-1, with D perhaps TRBD1 (6 bases). The V end was cut by 4 bases, the J end by 6 bases, with 12 bases between. CDR1 and CDR2 from the germline V gene are LGHDT and YNNKEL (reference sequence). There are 13 residues in the CDR3. CDR3 nucleotide sequence: TGTGCCAGCAGCCGAACCAGGGGCTCTGAAGCTTTCTTT. Its protein is CASSRTRGSEAFF.

The chain employs TRBV27 and TRBJ2-3, with 11 bases matching TRBD2. V was pared by 4 bases and J by 2 bases, with 8 bases of the junction left unmatched. Germline CDR1 is MNHEY and CDR2 is SMNVEV (reference sequence). The CDR3 spans 17 residues. CDR3 coding DNA: TGTGCCAGCAGTTGGGGCCTGACTAGCGGGGTCACAGATACGCAGTATTTT. Protein: CASSWGLTSGVTDTQYF.

The chain is built from TRBV12-3 or TRBV12-4 and TRBJ1-2, with TRBD1 identical over 9 bases. This CDR3 region has 13 residues. Trimming at V came to 2 bases and at J to 8 bases, leaving 3 bases not matched to a gene. Here the CDR3 reads CASSLRDRVGYTF. The CDR3 DNA reads as TGTGCCAGCAGTTTACGGGACAGGGTCGGCTACACCTTC.

V usage is TRBV27 and J usage is TRBJ1-2; 8 positions match TRBD1. The CDR3 has 15 residues. Germline trimming cut 2 bases from V and 10 bases from J; bases unmatched to any gene: 12. Germline CDR1 reads MNHEY; CDR2 reads SMNVEV (reference sequence). The CDR3 nucleotides are TGTGCCAGCAGTTTAAACCCGGGAACAGGGGGGGTCTACACCTTC. As protein: CASSLNPGTGGVYTF.

The V gene is TRBV9, the J gene TRBJ2-7; the match to TRBD2 covers 7 bases. Germline V gene sequence: CDR1 SGDLS, CDR2 YYNGEE. The V gene end was trimmed by 4 bases and the J gene end by 5 bases; junction bases not matched to a gene: 15. The CDR3 extends over 16 amino acids. CDR3 coding DNA: TGTGCCAGCAGCCGGGAAACCTCTAGCGGTATTAACGAGCAGTACTTC. Translation gives CASSRETSSGINEQYF.

In this sample, this clonotype turned up once. The rearrangement joins TRBV24-1 to TRBJ2-1, with 12 bases aligning to TRBD2. Germline loops: CDR1 KGHDR, CDR2 SFDVKD. The CDR3 is 15 residues long. Losses at the gene ends were 9 bases for V and 3 bases for J; bases not matched to a gene: 5. This CDR3 reads CATFLAGGFYNEQFF. In nucleotides, the CDR3 is TGTGCCACCTTTCTAGCGGGAGGGTTCTACAATGAGCAGTTCTTC.

J is TRBJ2-5 and V is TRBV7-9, with 8 nucleotides matching TRBD2. Losses at the gene ends were 5 bases for V and 3 bases for J; bases not matched to a gene: 14. There are 17 residues in the CDR3. Germline-derived CDR1 and CDR2 are SEHNR and FQNEAQ (reference sequence). The CDR3: CASSPPLFTSGKETQYF. In DNA form, the CDR3 reads TGTGCCAGCAGCCCCCCTCTATTCACTAGCGGTAAAGAGACCCAGTACTTC.

The V gene is TRBV7-2, the J gene TRBJ2-2; TRBD2 is a possible D gene (6 bases). The CDR3 covers 16 residues. The ends were cut back, 6 bases at V and 4 bases at J, with 18 bases in the middle. The germline V gene has CDR1 SGHTA and CDR2 FQGNSA. CDR3 residues: CASRSLGSGVTGELFF. The CDR3 DNA reads as TGTGCCAGCAGATCCTTGGGTAGCGGAGTCACCGGGGAGCTGTTTTTT.

The CDR3 DNA reads TGCGCCAGCAATCGCGGGAGGGGAGACAATGAGCAGTTCTTC. Amino acid sequence: CASNRGRGDNEQFF. The V call is TRBV5-1, the J call TRBJ2-1; 9 nucleotides agree with TRBD2. The CDR3 runs to 14 residues. Germline V CDR1 and CDR2: SGHRS, YFSETQ. The V gene end was trimmed by 6 bases and the J gene end by 5 bases; junction bases not matched to a gene: 6.

The chain has TRBV10-3 and TRBJ2-3; TRBD2 matches at 7 bases. The CDR3 spans 15 residues. Looked up from germline, CDR1 is ENHRY and CDR2 is SYGVKD. The ends lost 3 bases at V and 1 base at J; junction bases unmatched: 4. CDR3 bases: TGTGCCATCAGTGACCCCAGCGGGGGCACAGATACGCAGTATTTT. It translates to CAISDPSGGTDTQYF.

The chain carries TRBV7-9 and TRBJ2-7, with 7 bases identical to TRBD2. V lost 0 bases, J lost 2 bases, and 13 bases stayed unmatched. The CDR3 loop spans 18 amino acids. Germline lookup yields CDR1 SEHNR and CDR2 FQNEAQ (reference sequence). The CDR3 coding sequence is TGTGCCAGCAGCTTAGCGCCGAATTGGGGGAGGGATACCTACGAGCAGTACTTC. Its protein product is CASSLAPNWGRDTYEQYF.

This rearrangement joins TRBV6-2 or TRBV6-3 to TRBJ1-2; D remains ambiguous. The CDR3 sequence is 12 residues long. Per the germline V gene, CDR1 is MNHEY and CDR2 is SVGEGT. V was trimmed by 2 bases and J by 4 bases, leaving 5 bases between them. This CDR3 reads CASSYGTYGYTF. The CDR3, as DNA: TGTGCCAGCAGTTACGGTACCTATGGCTACACCTTC.

This clonotype was detected a few times. This chain connects TRBV12-3 or TRBV12-4 to TRBJ2-4; no reliable D call. Trimming pared 4 bases from V and 11 bases from J, leaving 12 bases between. The CDR3 spans 12 residues. CDR3 region: CASSYPPGVQYF. CDR3 nucleotide sequence: TGTGCCAGCAGTTATCCGCCCGGAGTTCAGTACTTC.

A few counts support this clonotype. The chain uses TRBV9 and TRBJ1-2; D uncertain. With 0 bases removed from V and 5 bases from J, the gap between germline ends came to 14 bases. Germline V gene lookup returns CDR1 SGDLS and CDR2 YYNGEE. The CDR3 consists of 15 residues. The CDR3: CASSVEVGGIYGYTF. As DNA, the CDR3 is TGTGCCAGCAGCGTAGAGGTCGGCGGAATATATGGCTACACCTTC.

The chain carries TRBV7-2 and TRBJ2-1; the D gene is possibly TRBD2 (6 bases). Germline values: CDR1 SGHTA, CDR2 FQGNSA. V gave up 0 bases and J gave up 4 bases, with 13 bases separating them. CDR3 length equals 16 residues. The CDR3: CASSLAAGRRYNEQFF. The CDR3 DNA is TGTGCCAGCAGCTTAGCTGCGGGGAGGAGGTACAATGAGCAGTTCTTC.

This clonotype occurred once. V gene TRBV28 combines with J gene TRBJ2-1; D is perhaps TRBD1 or TRBD2 (5 bases each). CDR3 size: 13 residues. Deletions cut 5 bases from V and 6 bases from J, with 11 bases between. From germline, CDR1 is MDHEN and CDR2 SYDVKM. CDR3 sequence reads: CASSGTDPNEQFF. CDR3 coding DNA: TGTGCCAGCAGTGGGACGGATCCCAATGAGCAGTTCTTC.

V and J are TRBV20-1 and TRBJ2-7, with 13 bases lining up with TRBD2. Germline lookup yields CDR1 DFQATT and CDR2 SNEGSKA (reference sequence). The CDR3 has 14 residues. Germline trimming cut 4 bases from V and 2 bases from J; bases unmatched to any gene: 2. The chain's CDR3 is CSAMGLAGTYEQYF. Written as DNA, the CDR3 is TGCAGTGCTATGGGACTAGCGGGGACCTACGAGCAGTACTTC.

The gene calls are TRBV7-2 and TRBJ1-6, with D uncertain. The CDR3 spans 14 residues. CDR1 is SGHTA, CDR2 FQGNSA, per germline. V was shortened by 5 bases and J by 11 bases, with 16 bases between the two germline ends. The CDR3 sequence: CASSPIGRETPLHF. The DNA for the CDR3 is TGTGCCAGCAGCCCCATCGGGCGGGAGACACCCCTCCACTTT.

The rearrangement links TRBV20-1 to TRBJ2-7, with D possibly being TRBD2 (7 bases). The CDR3 covers 15 residues. The V gene's germline CDR1 is DFQATT and CDR2 SNEGSKA (reference sequence). Trimming took 7 bases from V and 4 from J, leaving 23 bases between them. The CDR3 here is CSGLGFGGGGYEQYF. In DNA, the CDR3 is TGCAGTGGTCTCGGGTTCGGGGGAGGGGGGTACGAGCAGTACTTC.

The chain employs TRBV25-1 and TRBJ1-4; TRBD1 might be the D (5 bases). The germline V gene encodes CDR1 MGHDK and CDR2 SYGVNS. The CDR3 extends over 15 amino acids. V lost 3 bases and J lost 4, with 12 bases in between. CDR3: CASSESDKRNEKLFF. The CDR3 coding sequence is TGTGCCAGCAGTGAGTCGGACAAACGTAATGAAAAACTGTTTTTT.

The chain carries TRBV4-2 and TRBJ2-6, with D perhaps TRBD1 (6 bases). V lost 2 bases to trimming and J lost 0 bases, with 11 bases between them. This CDR3 has 17 residues. CDR1 LGHNA and CDR2 YNFKEQ come from the germline V gene. The CDR3 protein is CASSQRDKTSGANVLTF. CDR3 sequence (DNA): TGTGCCAGCAGCCAACGGGACAAGACCTCTGGGGCCAACGTCCTGACTTTC.